The rows below give T cell receptor beta chains drawn from one sample of a study of blood T cell repertoires in COVID-19. Clones were read by immunoSEQ multiplex PCR, and TCRdb kept only the in-frame ones, dropping some. Altogether fewer than 95,000 clones are present, 70% to 90% being singletons, with the ten largest covering 27%. Sequencing was performed on peripheral blood. Receptors were obtained from a man between 45 and 60 years old with active or convalescent COVID-19. Both conserved end residues are part of each CDR3. The D gene is left open where the match is weak. Clone sizes are given selectively: once, few, many, or a class where the clone is expanded.

j_gene	abundance	d_gene	v_gene	CDR3aa	CDR3nt
TRBJ2-7	.	TRBD2	TRBV14	CASTSGFSYEQYF	TGTGCCAGCACTAGCGGCTTCTCCTACGAGCAGTACTTC
TRBJ1-4	.	TRBD1	TRBV5-1	CASSLVAGGREKLFF	TGCGCCAGCAGCTTGGTTGCAGGGGGTCGTGAAAAACTGTTTTTT
TRBJ2-3	.	.	TRBV11-3	CASSLAGALTDTQYF	TGTGCCAGCAGCTTAGCAGGGGCCCTCACAGATACGCAGTATTTT
TRBJ1-6	.	.	TRBV2	CASSADSVGRSPLHF	TGTGCCAGCAGTGCGGACAGTGTAGGTCGTTCACCCCTCCACTTT
TRBJ2-5	.	.	TRBV6-2/TRBV6-3	CASSQPETQYF	TGTGCCAGCAGCCAGCCGGAGACCCAGTACTTC
TRBJ1-3	.	.	TRBV4-3	CASSQDLRGVGLTGNTIYF	TGCGCCAGCAGCCAAGATCTCCGGGGTGTTGGGCTCACTGGAAACACCATATATTTT
TRBJ2-7	.	.	TRBV4-1	CASSQRTETYEQYF	TGCGCCAGCAGCCAGCGTACAGAGACCTACGAGCAGTACTTC
TRBJ1-5	.	.	TRBV6-5	CASKGQTNSNQPQHF	TGTGCCAGCAAGGGCCAGACTAATAGCAATCAGCCCCAGCATTTT
TRBJ1-2	.	.	TRBV12-3/TRBV12-4	CASSLQGYGYTF	TGTGCCAGCAGTTTACAGGGCTATGGCTACACCTTC
TRBJ1-2	.	.	TRBV5-6	CASSLRLTAGGYTF	TGTGCCAGCAGCTTGCGACTTACCGCGGGGGGCTACACCTTC
TRBJ1-4	once	TRBD1	TRBV13	CASSPQGQPNNEKLFF	TGTGCCAGCAGCCCCCAGGGACAGCCAAATAATGAAAAACTGTTTTTT
TRBJ2-1	few	.	TRBV6-5	CASSSAGAYNEQFF	TGTGCCAGCAGCTCGGCGGGGGCGTACAATGAGCAGTTCTTC
TRBJ2-7	.	TRBD1	TRBV20-1	CSARDGTGVNEQYF	TGCAGTGCTCGTGATGGGACAGGGGTGAACGAGCAGTACTTC
TRBJ2-3	.	.	TRBV2	CASSWATGKSTDTQYF	TGTGCCAGCAGTTGGGCCACGGGAAAGAGCACAGATACGCAGTATTTT
TRBJ2-7	.	TRBD1	TRBV6-5	CASGRAGGEQYF	TGTGCCAGCGGTAGGGCAGGGGGCGAGCAGTACTTC
TRBJ2-7	.	.	TRBV6-5	CASSYASRFYEQYF	TGTGCCAGCAGTTACGCTAGCCGGTTCTACGAGCAGTACTTC
TRBJ2-5	.	.	TRBV5-1	CASSLALQQETQYF	TGCGCCAGCAGCTTGGCTTTACAGCAAGAGACCCAGTACTTC
TRBJ2-3	.	TRBD2	TRBV5-4	CASSLTSGVQDTQYF	TGTGCCAGCAGCTTAACTAGCGGGGTACAAGATACGCAGTATTTT
TRBJ2-1	.	TRBD2	TRBV5-5	CASSNLAGWANEQFF	TGTGCCAGCAGCAACCTAGCGGGATGGGCTAATGAGCAGTTCTTC
TRBJ1-2	.	.	TRBV15	CATSKSDRANYGYTF	TGTGCCACCAGCAAGTCGGACAGAGCCAACTATGGCTACACCTTC
TRBJ1-1	once	.	TRBV21-1	CARNRRGPSTEAFF	TGTGCCAGGAACCGCAGGGGGCCGAGCACTGAAGCTTTCTTT
TRBJ2-7	.	TRBD2	TRBV6-6	CASSLAGEVNEQYF	TGTGCCAGCAGTCTCGCGGGAGAAGTAAACGAGCAGTACTTC
TRBJ2-3	.	.	TRBV6-6	CASSFGSSTDTQYF	TGTGCCAGCAGTTTCGGGAGCTCCACAGATACGCAGTATTTT
TRBJ2-2	.	TRBD1	TRBV15	CATSIQGANTGELFF	TGTGCCACCAGCATACAGGGGGCGAACACCGGGGAGCTGTTTTTT
TRBJ1-4	once	.	TRBV11-2	CASSPHPGNEKLFF	TGTGCCAGCAGCCCACATCCGGGAAATGAAAAACTGTTTTTT
TRBJ2-5	.	TRBD1	TRBV6-5	CASSLTGTQETQYF	TGTGCCAGCAGTTTGACAGGGACACAAGAGACCCAGTACTTC
TRBJ2-5	.	TRBD1	TRBV2	CASRDREQTQYF	TGTGCCAGCAGGGACAGGGAGCAGACCCAGTACTTC
TRBJ2-1	once	.	TRBV3-1/TRBV3-2	CASSQVLDYNEQFF	TGTGCCAGCAGCCAAGTTCTAGACTACAATGAGCAGTTCTTC
TRBJ2-5	.	TRBD1	TRBV28	CASSEGALKETQYF	TGTGCCAGCAGTGAGGGGGCGCTTAAAGAGACCCAGTACTTC
TRBJ1-2	.	TRBD1	TRBV19	CASSTGVSYGYTF	TGTGCCAGTAGCACAGGGGTCTCCTATGGCTACACCTTC
TRBJ1-3	.	.	TRBV28	CASSPQVSGNTIYF	TGTGCCAGCAGTCCACAGGTCTCTGGAAACACCATATATTTT
TRBJ1-5	.	.	TRBV27	CASSLRGAAVQPQHF	TGTGCCAGCAGTTTGCGGGGGGCGGCTGTTCAGCCCCAGCATTTT
TRBJ1-5	.	TRBD1	TRBV10-3	CAIGPGTETKSNQPQHF	TGTGCCATCGGGCCCGGGACAGAGACCAAGAGCAATCAGCCCCAGCATTTT
TRBJ2-1	.	TRBD2	TRBV7-2	CASSSLVLSGGGNEQFF	TGTGCCAGCAGCTCCCTGGTTCTGAGCGGGGGGGGCAATGAGCAGTTCTTC
TRBJ2-1	.	TRBD2	TRBV11-2	CASVPGLEYNEQFF	TGTGCCAGCGTCCCGGGACTAGAGTACAATGAGCAGTTCTTC
TRBJ2-5	.	TRBD2	TRBV19	CASSINPSGSNGLETQYF	TGTGCCAGTAGTATTAACCCTAGCGGGAGCAACGGTTTGGAGACCCAGTACTTC
TRBJ2-1	.	TRBD2	TRBV6-1	CASSEGWTSFDEQFF	TGTGCCAGCAGTGAAGGATGGACTAGCTTCGATGAGCAGTTCTTC
TRBJ1-2	.	TRBD1	TRBV30	CAWSLDRGDYGYTF	TGTGCCTGGAGTTTGGACAGGGGGGACTATGGCTACACCTTC